Shown below are 15 T cell receptor beta chains from a single sample sequenced in a study of blood T cell repertoires in COVID-19. Libraries were prepared by immunoSEQ multiplex PCR; TCRdb keeps only in-frame clonotypes and omits some of them. The data show around 200,000 clones, approximately 85% seen once. The sequenced material came from peripheral blood. These receptors were taken from a man between 60 and 75 years old with acute or convalescent COVID-19.

This chain connects TRBV12-5 to TRBJ1-1, with 7 bases lining up with TRBD1. V trimming: 5 bases; J trimming: 5 bases; junction bases outside the gene matches: 8. The germline CDR1 and CDR2 sequences are LGHNT and FRNRAP. This CDR3 is built from 14 residues. The CDR3 sequence: CASGPDRASTEAFF. DNA for the CDR3: TGTGCTAGTGGTCCTGACAGGGCGAGTACTGAAGCTTTCTTT.

The genes are TRBV19 and TRBJ1-2; TRBD1 aligns across 7 bases. V gave up 9 bases and J gave up 3 bases; unmatched junction bases: 13. The CDR3 loop spans 15 amino acids. CDR1 is LNHDA, CDR2 SQIVND, per germline (reference sequence). The CDR3, as DNA: TGTGCCAGCCACGACAGGGATGGAAGGGACTATGGCTACACCTTC. This codes for CASHDRDGRDYGYTF.

The chain recombines TRBV27 with TRBJ1-5; TRBD1 is a possible D gene (5 bases). V dropped 5 bases and J dropped 2 bases, with 16 bases sitting between them. Germline V lookup: CDR1 MNHEY, CDR2 SMNVEV (reference sequence). The CDR3 has 16 residues. The CDR3 region has the DNA TGTGCCAGCAGTCTAAGGGCAGGGTATGGCAATCAGCCCCAGCATTTT. It codes for CASSLRAGYGNQPQHF.

The chain carries TRBV7-6 and TRBJ1-1; D may be TRBD1 (5 bases). The CDR3 runs to 14 residues. The V end lost 5 bases, the J end lost 0 bases, and 10 bases lay between the germline ends. Germline V gene sequence: CDR1 SGHVS, CDR2 FNYEAQ. CDR3 nucleotide sequence: TGTGCCAGCAGCCCGGCGACAGTGAACACTGAAGCTTTCTTT. Its protein product is CASSPATVNTEAFF.

The chain has TRBV11-2 and TRBJ1-1, with a possible D match to TRBD1 (6 bases). Germline CDR1 and CDR2: SGHAT and FQNNGV. This CDR3 region has 13 residues. Deletions cut 6 bases from V and 2 bases from J, with 10 bases between. The CDR3 loop is CASRVGGNTEAFF. The CDR3 region has the DNA TGTGCCAGCAGGGTAGGGGGTAACACTGAAGCTTTCTTT.

The V call is TRBV11-2, the J call TRBJ2-2; TRBD2 might be the D (5 bases). The V gene lost 5 bases and the J gene lost 0 bases, with 10 bases spanning the gap. This CDR3 spans 15 amino acids. CDR1 and CDR2 from the germline V gene are SGHAT and FQNNGV. The CDR3 region has the DNA TGTGCCAGCAGCCCCCGAGGGCCGAACACCGGGGAGCTGTTTTTT. Protein product: CASSPRGPNTGELFF.

The chain has TRBV29-1 and TRBJ2-2; 7 bases align to TRBD2. The V segment lost 4 bases and the J segment 0 bases; nucleotides outside the gene matches: 5. The germline V gene has CDR1 SQVTM and CDR2 ANQGSEA. This CDR3 has 15 residues. DNA for the CDR3: TGCAGCGTTGTAGCTAGCGGTACGAACACCGGGGAGCTGTTTTTT. Protein: CSVVASGTNTGELFF.

The chain couples TRBV6-5 to TRBJ2-7; the D gene is possibly TRBD2 (6 bases). CDR1 and CDR2 (germline): MNHEY, SVGAGI. V dropped 7 bases and J dropped 2 bases, with 18 bases sitting between them. This CDR3 region has 15 residues. The DNA for the CDR3 is TGTGCCAGCAATAGCCTAGCGCTAGGGACCTACGAGCAGTACTTC. Translated: CASNSLALGTYEQYF.

A single count supports this clone. The chain links TRBV10-3 to TRBJ2-2, with 13 bases fitting TRBD2. V lost 5 bases, J lost 6 bases, and 6 bases stayed unmatched. The CDR3 is 16 amino acids. CDR1 ENHRY and CDR2 SYGVKD come from the germline V gene. CDR3 protein: CAISRGTSGTAGELFF. CDR3 coding DNA: TGTGCCATCAGTCGAGGGACTAGCGGGACCGCCGGGGAGCTGTTTTTT.

This sequence joins TRBV28 and TRBJ2-7, with TRBD1 matching over 9 bases. The CDR3 totals 16 residues. Trimming cost V 5 bases and J 2 bases; bases outside gene matches: 10. Germline V gene sequence: CDR1 MDHEN, CDR2 SYDVKM. Here the CDR3 DNA reads TGTGCCAGCAGTGGCTCCCCGGGACAGGGACCCTACGAGCAGTACTTC. Its translation is CASSGSPGQGPYEQYF.

The chain links TRBV14 to TRBJ2-6; weak D call: TRBD1 (6 bases). This CDR3 has 16 residues. Germline CDR1 SGHDN, CDR2 FVKESK. The ends were cut back, 3 bases at V and 0 bases at J, with 9 bases in the middle. This CDR3 is CASSQDRFSGANVLTF. As DNA, the CDR3 is TGTGCCAGCAGCCAGGACAGATTCTCTGGGGCCAACGTCCTGACTTTC.

This rearrangement joins TRBV10-3 to TRBJ2-2, with 10 bases matching TRBD2. This CDR3 has 18 amino acids. Germline V gives CDR1 ENHRY, CDR2 SYGVKD. The trim removed 6 bases at V and 5 bases at J, leaving 15 bases unmatched. CDR3 bases: TGTGCCATCAGCCAGGGCTATCGGACTAGCGGAAGGACCGGGGAGCTGTTTTTT. It codes for CAISQGYRTSGRTGELFF.

The chain uses TRBV15 and TRBJ2-7; 10 bases are shared with TRBD1. This CDR3 spans 16 amino acids. Losses at the gene ends were 2 bases for V and 2 bases for J; bases not matched to a gene: 6. CDR1 and CDR2 from the germline V gene are LNHNV and YYDKDF (reference sequence). The CDR3, as DNA: TGTGCCACCAGCAGAACCCGGGACAGGGGTACCTACGAGCAGTACTTC. It codes for CATSRTRDRGTYEQYF.

The CDR3 region is CASSVGDHNEQFF. In nucleotides, the CDR3 is TGTGCCAGCAGTGTAGGGGATCACAATGAGCAGTTCTTC. The V call is TRBV25-1, the J call TRBJ2-1, with D perhaps matching TRBD1 (5 bases). The V and J ends lost 4 bases and 5 bases respectively, with 9 bases between them. CDR1 and CDR2 from the germline V gene are MGHDK and SYGVNS. The CDR3 covers 13 residues. Looking up the rest from reference TRBV25-1 and TRBJ2-1 gives the full variable domain: EADIYQTPRYLVIGTGKKITLECSQTMGHDKMYWYQQDPGMELHLIHYSYGVNSTEKGDLSSESTVSRIRTEHFPLTLESARPSHTSQYLCASSVGDHNEQFFGPGTRLTVL.

The V call is TRBV6-6, the J call TRBJ2-3; possibly TRBD2 for D (6 bases). V was cut by 5 bases and J by 6 bases, with 9 bases left in between. CDR3 length: 12 amino acids. Germline V gives CDR1 MNHNY, CDR2 SVGAGI (reference sequence). This CDR3 is CASSRRADTQYF. Written as DNA, the CDR3 is TGTGCCAGCAGTCGGAGGGCGGATACGCAGTATTTT.